The text below deals with one TCR beta chain. Its matching antigen is unknown. Both 60 Vbeta primers and 13 Jbeta primers went into the PCR. Some clones are missing from TCRdb's copy, which holds only in-frame ones; the method was immunoSEQ multiplex PCR. The sample has 150,000 to 200,000 clones, approximately 71% seen once. The entry originates in a study of cytomegalovirus exposure and HLA in healthy donors. Background on the study: Unique TCRs numbering some 77 million, obtained from HLA-typed donors, made up an early data release. Study-wide findings and caveats: For presence/absence analyses, sequencing depth was assumed to be roughly uniform across donors. In a later analysis, HLA-associated beta chains showed higher expansion and lower generation probabilities than comparable chains. A prior analysis recorded that most TCR beta V segments were productive about 87% or about 30% of the time.

Germline V gene data show CDR1 as SGHRS and CDR2 as YFSETQ. The V and J ends lost 0 bases and 5 bases respectively, with 14 bases between them. The CDR3 has 15 amino acids. The sample comprised PBMCs. The V and J genes are TRBV5-1 and TRBJ1-2; weak D call: TRBD1 (5 bases). The receptor was isolated from a woman between 40 and 55 years old in good health and CMV-seropositive. CDR3 in DNA: TGCGCCAGCAGCTTGGCACAAGCAGGGTATTATGGCTACACCTTC. Translating gives CASSLAQAGYYGYTF.